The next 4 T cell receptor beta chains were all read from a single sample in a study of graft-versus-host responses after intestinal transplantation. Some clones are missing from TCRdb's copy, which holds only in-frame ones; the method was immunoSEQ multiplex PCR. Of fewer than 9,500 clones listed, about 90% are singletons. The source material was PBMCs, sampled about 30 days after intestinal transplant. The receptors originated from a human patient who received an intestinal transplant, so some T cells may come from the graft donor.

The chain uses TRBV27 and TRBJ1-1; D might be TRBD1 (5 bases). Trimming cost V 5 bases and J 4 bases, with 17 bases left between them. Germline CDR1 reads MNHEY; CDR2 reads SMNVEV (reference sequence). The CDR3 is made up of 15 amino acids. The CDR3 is CASSPSGGVVTEAFF. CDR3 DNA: TGTGCCAGCAGTCCCTCCGGGGGTGTAGTCACTGAAGCTTTCTTT.

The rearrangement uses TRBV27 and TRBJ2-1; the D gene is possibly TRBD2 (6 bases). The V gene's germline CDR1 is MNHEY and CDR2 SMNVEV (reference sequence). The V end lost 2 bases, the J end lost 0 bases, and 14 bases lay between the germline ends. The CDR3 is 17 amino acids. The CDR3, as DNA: TGTGCCAGCAGTTTAGTTTTTGCGGGGCCCTCCTACAATGAGCAGTTCTTC. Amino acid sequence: CASSLVFAGPSYNEQFF.

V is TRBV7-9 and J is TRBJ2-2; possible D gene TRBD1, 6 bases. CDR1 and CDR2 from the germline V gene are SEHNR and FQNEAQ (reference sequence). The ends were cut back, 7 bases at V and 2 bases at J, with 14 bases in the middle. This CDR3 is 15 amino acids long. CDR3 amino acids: CASTPDRENTGELFF. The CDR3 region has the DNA TGTGCCAGCACCCCGGACAGAGAAAACACCGGGGAGCTGTTTTTT.

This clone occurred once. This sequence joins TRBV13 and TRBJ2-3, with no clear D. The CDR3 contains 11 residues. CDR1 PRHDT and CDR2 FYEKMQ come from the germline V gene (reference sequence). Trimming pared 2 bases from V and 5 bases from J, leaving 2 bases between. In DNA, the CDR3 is TGTGCCAGCAGCTTACAAGATACGCAGTATTTT. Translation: CASSLQDTQYF.